What follows is one TCR beta chain and its context. Its antigen is as yet unknown. This record comes from a study of OX40 agonist ivuxolimab in advanced cancers. The wider study: Ivuxolimab, which is an agonistic anti-OX40 (CD134) antibody, was administered to the patients. Dose-escalation patients suffered from hepatocellular carcinoma, melanoma, renal cell or head and neck cancer.

Per germline, CDR1 SQVTM and CDR2 ANQGSEA. The CDR3 is 13 residues long. Trimming shortened V by 7 bases and J by 4 bases, and 16 bases separated the two germline ends. The study, taken as a whole, reports: Circulating CD4+ and CD8+ T cells showed clonal expansion by week 6 at 0.1 to 3.0 mg/kg.

The cohort excluded patients with autoimmune disease history or systemic immunosuppression. TCRdb keeps only in-frame clones here, not all; method: immunoSEQ multiplex PCR. The sample has about 88,000 clones; 75% to 90% are singletons. This clonotype originated in an adult with an advanced solid tumor such as melanoma, head and neck, liver or kidney cancer. The specimen comprised CD4+ or CD8+ T cells sorted from blood, sampled in a trial of the OX40 agonist ivuxolimab. The rearrangement uses TRBV29-1 and TRBJ1-1; D gene ambiguous. This CDR3 reads CSAAGLVGTEAFF. CDR3 in DNA: TGCAGCGCTGCGGGTCTGGTGGGCACTGAAGCTTTCTTT. Supplemented by reference TRBV29-1 and TRBJ1-1, the full variable domain reads SAVISQKPSRDICQRGTSLTIQCQVDSQVTMMFWYRQQPGQSLTLIATANQGSEATYESGFVIDKFPISRPNLTFSTLTVSNMSPEDSSIYLCSAAGLVGTEAFFGQGTRLTVV.